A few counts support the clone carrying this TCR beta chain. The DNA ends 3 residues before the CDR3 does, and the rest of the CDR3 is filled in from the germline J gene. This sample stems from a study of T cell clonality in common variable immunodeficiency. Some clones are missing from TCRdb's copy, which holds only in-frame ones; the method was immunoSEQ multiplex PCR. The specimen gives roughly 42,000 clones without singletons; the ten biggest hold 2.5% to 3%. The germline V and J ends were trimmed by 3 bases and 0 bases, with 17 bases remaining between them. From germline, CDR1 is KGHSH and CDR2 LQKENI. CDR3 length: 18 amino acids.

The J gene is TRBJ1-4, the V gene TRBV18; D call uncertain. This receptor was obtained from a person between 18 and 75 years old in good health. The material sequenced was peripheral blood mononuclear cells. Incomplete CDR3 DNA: TGTGCCAGCTCACCCTCGACCGGTAGCGGCGCAACTAATGAAAAA. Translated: CASSPSTGSGATNEK. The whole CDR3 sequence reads CASSPSTGSGATNEKLFF.